This T cell receptor (beta chain) was sequenced for a study of T-cell reconstitution after alpha-beta-depleted transplantation in children. Germline values: CDR1 ENHRY, CDR2 SYGVKD. The CDR3 runs 18 residues. V was clipped by 6 bases and J by 1 base; unmatched bases: 11. Unique molecular identifiers were used in preparing the TCRbeta library. Via MiXCR, TCRdb re-called the PCR reads, giving one row per CDR3 protein. The repertoire holds about 500,000 distinct CDR3 sequences, approximately 32% seen once, with around 2.3% in the top ten. This TCR was sampled from a human donor who donated a stem cell graft to a child with aplastic anemia. Specimen: PBMCs from the stem cell graft donor, collected from the stem cell graft. This chain uses TRBV10-3 with TRBJ2-3; 12 bases fit TRBD2. The CDR3 region is CAIRPERLAGEGTDTQYF. The CDR3 DNA reads as TGTGCCATCAGGCCGGAGAGACTAGCGGGAGAGGGCACAGATACGCAGTATTTT.